This T cell receptor (beta chain) stems from a study of CD8 T cells in Susac syndrome. The RNA, about 0.5 to 1 ug, was put through reverse transcription using random hexamers. By means of immunoSEQ multiplex PCR, TCR beta CDR3 spanning 54 Vbeta and 13 Jbeta underwent amplification. TCRdb reprocessed the immunoSEQ multiplex PCR reads with MiXCR, giving one entry per CDR3 protein. The table shows about 290,000 distinct CDR3 sequences, with 75% to 90% occurring only once. CD8+ and CD4+ T cells from blood underwent TCR beta sequencing, which was carried out in a high-throughput format. CDR1 and CDR2 (germline): GTSNPN, SVGIG (reference sequence). The CDR3 contains 13 residues. Trimming removed 4 bases at V and 5 bases at J, with 15 bases between.

The TCR comes from a human donor with multiple sclerosis. Material for sequencing was CD8+ T cells from PBMCs. This sequence joins TRBV30 and TRBJ2-7; tentative D call: TRBD2 (5 bases). The CDR3 reads CAWTRVSVDEQYF. CDR3 nucleotides: TGTGCCTGGACCCGGGTTAGCGTCGACGAGCAGTACTTC.